A selection of T cell receptor beta chains follows, all from one sample in a study of blood T cells in healthy people across ages. TCRdb re-analysed the 5' RACE reads in MiXCR, keeping a single row per CDR3 protein. This sample has approximately 780,000 distinct CDR3 sequences, with roughly 26% found just once. Another study also made use of these data, one on T cells of mothers and their children.

Input material: blood. The receptors were sampled from a boy younger than 18 in good health. Both conserved end residues are part of each CDR3. Fields, in order: J gene, D gene, V gene, CDR3 protein. The D gene is left open where the match is weak.

J: TRBJ2-5
D: .
V: TRBV6-6
CDR3: CASRRDPQETQYF

J: TRBJ2-2
D: .
V: TRBV5-1
CDR3: CASSFTRNSATGELFF

J: TRBJ1-5
D: .
V: TRBV7-8
CDR3: CASSLVGGFILNQPQHF

J: TRBJ2-7
D: .
V: TRBV10-3
CDR3: CAISGRQVATYEQYF

J: TRBJ2-3
D: .
V: TRBV12-3/TRBV12-4
CDR3: CASSFSSTDTQYF

J: TRBJ2-1
D: TRBD1
V: TRBV11-2
CDR3: CASSFRDRGNEQFF

J: TRBJ1-5
D: .
V: TRBV4-1
CDR3: CASSQGPGGGQPQHF

J: TRBJ2-3
D: .
V: TRBV6-5
CDR3: CASSYELGTDTQYF

J: TRBJ2-1
D: .
V: TRBV12-3/TRBV12-4
CDR3: CASSFSPRGYNEQFF

J: TRBJ2-2
D: .
V: TRBV7-9
CDR3: CASSGMEGGNTGELFF

J: TRBJ2-5
D: .
V: TRBV7-9
CDR3: CASTSAGYQETQYF

J: TRBJ2-3
D: .
V: TRBV20-1
CDR3: CSARQQIGDTQYF

J: TRBJ2-5
D: TRBD2
V: TRBV20-1
CDR3: CSASPASGGFQETQYF

J: TRBJ2-1
D: .
V: TRBV5-1
CDR3: CVSSVAGAMYNEQFF

J: TRBJ2-2
D: TRBD1
V: TRBV4-1
CDR3: CASSQVGTGANTGELFF

J: .
D: .
V: TRBV12-3/TRBV12-4
CDR3: CASRLAVNEQFF

J: TRBJ1-4
D: .
V: TRBV27
CDR3: CASRMTGANEKLFF

J: TRBJ2-1
D: .
V: TRBV28
CDR3: CASSLKRNEQFF

J: TRBJ2-2
D: .
V: TRBV5-1
CDR3: CASSLIGHTGELFF

J: TRBJ2-5
D: .
V: TRBV7-8
CDR3: CASSLGGRKETQYF

J: TRBJ2-1
D: TRBD1
V: TRBV20-1
CDR3: CSARKGQAGEQFF

J: TRBJ2-5
D: .
V: TRBV5-5
CDR3: CASSPWRHQETQYF

J: TRBJ2-5
D: .
V: TRBV30
CDR3: CAWSVAAGLQETQYF

J: TRBJ2-1
D: TRBD2
V: TRBV20-1
CDR3: CSARTSNYNEQFF

J: TRBJ2-3
D: TRBD2
V: TRBV4-1
CDR3: CASSVRLAPDTQYF

J: .
D: .
V: TRBV6-1
CDR3: CASRGVGGVNEQFF

J: TRBJ2-7
D: .
V: TRBV7-6
CDR3: CASGPRQFSYEQYF

J: TRBJ1-5
D: .
V: TRBV5-6
CDR3: CASSTGTYNQPQHF

J: TRBJ2-3
D: TRBD2
V: TRBV25-1
CDR3: CASSDWEGITDTQYF

J: TRBJ2-5
D: .
V: TRBV5-5
CDR3: CASSLGLLMNGETQYF